This is a list of T cell receptor beta chains from one sample in a study of blood T cell repertoires in COVID-19. Assay: immunoSEQ multiplex PCR; the TCRdb copy retains only in-frame clones and omits some. The sample carries roughly 200,000 clones, more than 70% recorded once. Sequencing was performed on PBMCs or T cells enriched from blood (not recorded which). Receptors were obtained from a woman in her 30s who had recovered from COVID-19. The CDR3 runs from the conserved cysteine through the conserved F or W. D genes are given only for firm matches. A clone size is listed for some rows: how often the clone was seen (once, few, many), or a class if it is expanded.

D gene	clone size	J gene	V gene	CDR3 protein	CDR3 DNA
.	.	TRBJ2-4	TRBV21-1	CASSKDKSLAKNIQYF	TGTGCCAGCAGCAAAGATAAAAGCCTAGCCAAAAACATTCAGTACTTC
TRBD1	.	TRBJ2-7	TRBV14	CASSPRRTGKVYEQYF	TGTGCCAGCAGCCCCAGACGGACAGGGAAAGTCTACGAGCAGTACTTC
.	.	TRBJ2-5	TRBV2	CASSEAGEGQETQYF	TGTGCCAGCAGTGAAGCAGGCGAGGGCCAAGAGACCCAGTACTTC
TRBD1	.	TRBJ2-3	TRBV24-1	CATSDPEDRAAQYF	TGTGCCACCAGTGATCCAGAAGACAGGGCGGCGCAGTATTTT
TRBD2	.	TRBJ2-7	TRBV7-8	CASSEGTSGPSYEQYF	TGTGCCAGCAGCGAGGGGACTAGCGGGCCTTCCTACGAGCAGTACTTC
TRBD1	.	TRBJ1-1	TRBV15	CATSRDRRTGDTEAFF	TGTGCCACCAGCAGAGATCGCAGGACAGGGGACACTGAAGCTTTCTTT
TRBD2	.	TRBJ2-7	TRBV29-1	CSVDRLAGSYEQYF	TGCAGCGTTGACAGACTAGCAGGGTCCTACGAGCAGTACTTC
TRBD1	.	TRBJ2-5	TRBV10-1	CASSEGQGPRVRETQYF	TGCGCCAGCAGTGAGGGACAGGGGCCCAGGGTGCGGGAGACCCAGTACTTC
TRBD1	.	TRBJ1-1	TRBV27	CASSALTGAMNTEAFF	TGTGCCAGCAGTGCACTGACAGGGGCGATGAACACTGAAGCTTTCTTT
TRBD2	once	TRBJ2-1	TRBV6-5	CASRLAGINNEQFF	TGTGCCAGCAGACTAGCGGGGATTAACAATGAGCAGTTCTTC
TRBD2	few	TRBJ2-3	TRBV27	CASSTLAGRTDTQYF	TGTGCCAGCAGTACCTTAGCGGGACGCACAGATACGCAGTATTTT